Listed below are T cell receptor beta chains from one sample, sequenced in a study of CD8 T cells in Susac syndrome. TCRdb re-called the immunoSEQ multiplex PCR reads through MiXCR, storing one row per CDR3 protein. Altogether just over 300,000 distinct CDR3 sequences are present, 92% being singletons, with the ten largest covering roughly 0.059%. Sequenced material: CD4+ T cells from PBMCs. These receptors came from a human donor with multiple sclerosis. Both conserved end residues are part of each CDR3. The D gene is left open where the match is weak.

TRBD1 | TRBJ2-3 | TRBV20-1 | TGCAGTGCGCTCACAGGGGCAGATACGCAGTATTTT | CSALTGADTQYF
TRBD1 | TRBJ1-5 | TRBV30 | TGTGCCTGGAGTGGGGACAGAGGACAGCCCCAGCATTTT | CAWSGDRGQPQHF
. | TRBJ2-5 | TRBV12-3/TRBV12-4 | TGTGCCAGCTTGAACAGTGGAATCCAAGAGACCCAGTACTTC | CASLNSGIQETQYF
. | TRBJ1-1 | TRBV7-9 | TGTGCCAGCAGCCAACAGGGTGCATTGAACACTGAAGCTTTCTTT | CASSQQGALNTEAFF
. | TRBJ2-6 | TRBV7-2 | TGTGCCAGCAGCTTAGCTCAGCGTAGCGGGGCCAACGTCCTGACTTTC | CASSLAQRSGANVLTF
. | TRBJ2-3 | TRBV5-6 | TGTGCCAGCAGCAGCGCTAGGACGCAGTATTTT | CASSSARTQYF
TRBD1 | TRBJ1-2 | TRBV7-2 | TGTGCCAGCAGCTTATGGCCCGGGACAGACTATGGCTACACCTTC | CASSLWPGTDYGYTF
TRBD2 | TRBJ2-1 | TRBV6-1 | TGTGCCAGCAGCGGAGGGGGACTAGCGGGAGTCTACAATGAGCAGTTCTTC | CASSGGGLAGVYNEQFF
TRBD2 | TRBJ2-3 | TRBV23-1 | TGCGCCAGCAGTCAATCAACGGGGGGGCGAGAAGATACGCAGTATTTT | CASSQSTGGREDTQYF
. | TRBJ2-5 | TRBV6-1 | TGTGCCAGCAGTGAAAGGGCGGATCGTCGACGGGCCCAGTACTTC | CASSERADRRRAQYF
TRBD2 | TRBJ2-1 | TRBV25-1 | TGTGCCAGCAGTGAATCCCTCCCTAGCGGGAGGGCCCGGGAGCAGTTCTTC | CASSESLPSGRAREQFF
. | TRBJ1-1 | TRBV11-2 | TGTGCCAGCAGCCCCCTGGGCAGCCCCGGACGGGTTACTGAAGCTTTCTTT | CASSPLGSPGRVTEAFF
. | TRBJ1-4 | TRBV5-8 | TGTGCCAGCAGCTTCGCGCCCGGGACTAATGAAAAACTGTTTTTT | CASSFAPGTNEKLFF
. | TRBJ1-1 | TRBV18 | TGTGCCAGCTCGGACAGCATGAACACTGAAGCTTTCTTT | CASSDSMNTEAFF
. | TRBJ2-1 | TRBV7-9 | TGTGCCAGCAGCTACTCTGTCGCCGATGAGCAGTTCTTC | CASSYSVADEQFF
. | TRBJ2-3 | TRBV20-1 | TGCAGTCCATGGGAGGCAGATACGCAGTATTTT | CSPWEADTQYF
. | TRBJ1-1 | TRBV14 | TGTGCCAGCAGCCAACCAGGGGTGAGGGCTTTCTTT | CASSQPGVRAFF